This T cell receptor (beta chain) was observed in a study of OX40 agonist ivuxolimab in advanced cancers. The protocol was immunoSEQ multiplex PCR, while the TCRdb copy is restricted to in-frame clones and leaves out a portion. Of around 59,000 clones listed, roughly 86% are singletons. The J segment lost 11 bases and the V segment lost 5 bases, leaving 15 bases of the junction unmatched. Germline V CDR1 and CDR2: SNHLY, FYNNEI. The CDR3 runs to 15 residues. The receptor was derived from an adult with an advanced solid tumor such as melanoma, head and neck, liver or kidney cancer. The gene calls are TRBV2 and TRBJ2-4, with 7 bases matching TRBD2. Sequences were derived from CD4+ or CD8+ T cells sorted from blood, sampled in a trial of the OX40 agonist ivuxolimab. The CDR3, as DNA: TGTGCCAGCAGTCCGGACCCCGGGGGGAGTCTCCTTCAGTACTTC. It is translated as CASSPDPGGSLLQYF.